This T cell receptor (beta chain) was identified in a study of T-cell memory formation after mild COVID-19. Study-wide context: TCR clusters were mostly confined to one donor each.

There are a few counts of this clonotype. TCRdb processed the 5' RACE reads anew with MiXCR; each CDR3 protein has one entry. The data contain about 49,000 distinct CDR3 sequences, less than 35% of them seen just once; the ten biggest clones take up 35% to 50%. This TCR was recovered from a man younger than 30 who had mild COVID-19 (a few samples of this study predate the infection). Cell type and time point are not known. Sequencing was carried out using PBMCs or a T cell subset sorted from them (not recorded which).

The CDR3 sequence: CAISESGQGASGYTF. The CDR3 coding sequence is TGTGCCATCAGTGAGTCCGGACAGGGTGCTTCTGGCTACACCTTC. The chain carries TRBV10-3 and TRBJ1-2, with 8 nucleotides matching TRBD1. There are 15 residues in the CDR3. Trimming removed 0 bases from V and 7 bases from J; junction bases left unmatched: 7. Germline lookup yields CDR1 ENHRY and CDR2 SYGVKD.